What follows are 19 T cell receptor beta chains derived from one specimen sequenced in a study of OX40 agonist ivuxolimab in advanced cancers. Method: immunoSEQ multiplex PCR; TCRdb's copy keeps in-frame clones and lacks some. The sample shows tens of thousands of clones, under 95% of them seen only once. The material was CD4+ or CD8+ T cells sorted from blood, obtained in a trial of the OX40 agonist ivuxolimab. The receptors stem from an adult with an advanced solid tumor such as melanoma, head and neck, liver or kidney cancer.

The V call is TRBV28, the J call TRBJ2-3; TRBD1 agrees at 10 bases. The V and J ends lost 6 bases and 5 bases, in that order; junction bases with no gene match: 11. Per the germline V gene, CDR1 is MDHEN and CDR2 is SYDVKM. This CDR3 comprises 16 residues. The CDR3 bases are TGTGCCAGCAGCCCCTCCGGGACAGGGGTTAGAGATACGCAGTATTTT. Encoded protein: CASSPSGTGVRDTQYF. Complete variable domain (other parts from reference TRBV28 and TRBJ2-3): DVKVTQSSRYLVKRTGEKVFLECVQDMDHENMFWYRQDPGLGLRLIYFSYDVKMKEKGDIPEGYSVSREKKERFSLILESASTNQTSMYLCASSPSGTGVRDTQYFGPGTRLTVL.

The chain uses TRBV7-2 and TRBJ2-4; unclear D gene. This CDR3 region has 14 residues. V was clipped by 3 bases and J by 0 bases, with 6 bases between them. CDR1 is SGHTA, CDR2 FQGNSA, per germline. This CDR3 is CASSLELAKNIQYF. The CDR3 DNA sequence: TGTGCCAGCAGCTTGGAGCTAGCCAAAAACATTCAGTACTTC.

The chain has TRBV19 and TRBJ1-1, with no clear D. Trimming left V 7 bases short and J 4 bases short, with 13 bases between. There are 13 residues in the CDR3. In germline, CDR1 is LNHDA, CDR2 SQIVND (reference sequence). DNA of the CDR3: TGTGCCAGTACCTTACTCCGGGGCACTGAAGCTTTCTTT. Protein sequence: CASTLLRGTEAFF. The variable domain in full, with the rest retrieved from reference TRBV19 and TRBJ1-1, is DGGITQSPKYLFRKEGQNVTLSCEQNLNHDAMYWYRQDPGQGLRLIYYSQIVNDFQKGDIAEGYSVSREKKESFPLTVTSAQKNPTAFYLCASTLLRGTEAFFGQGTRLTVV.

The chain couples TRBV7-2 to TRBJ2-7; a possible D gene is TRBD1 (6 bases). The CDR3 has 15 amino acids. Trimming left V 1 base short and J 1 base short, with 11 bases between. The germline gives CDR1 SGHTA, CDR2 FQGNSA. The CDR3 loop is CASSLVGGQSYEQYF. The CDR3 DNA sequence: TGTGCCAGCAGCTTAGTTGGGGGCCAATCCTACGAGCAGTACTTC. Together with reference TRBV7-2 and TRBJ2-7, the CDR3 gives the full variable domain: GAGVSQSPSNKVTEKGKDVELRCDPISGHTALYWYRQSLGQGLEFLIYFQGNSAPDKSGLPSDRFSAERTGGSVSTLTIQRTQQEDSAVYLCASSLVGGQSYEQYFGPGTRLTVT.

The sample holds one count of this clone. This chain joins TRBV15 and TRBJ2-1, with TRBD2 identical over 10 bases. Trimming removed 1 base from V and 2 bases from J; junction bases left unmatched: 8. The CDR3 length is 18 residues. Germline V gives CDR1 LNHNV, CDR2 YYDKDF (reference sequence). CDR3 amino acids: CATSRGLAGVLTYNEQFF. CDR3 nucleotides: TGTGCCACCAGCAGAGGGCTAGCGGGAGTTTTAACCTACAATGAGCAGTTCTTC.

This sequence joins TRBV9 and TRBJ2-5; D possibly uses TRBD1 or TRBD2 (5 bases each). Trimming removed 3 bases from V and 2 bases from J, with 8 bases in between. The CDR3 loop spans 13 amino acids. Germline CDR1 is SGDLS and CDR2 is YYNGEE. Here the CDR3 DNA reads TGTGCCAGCAGCGCGGGACCGCAAGAGACCCAGTACTTC. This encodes CASSAGPQETQYF.

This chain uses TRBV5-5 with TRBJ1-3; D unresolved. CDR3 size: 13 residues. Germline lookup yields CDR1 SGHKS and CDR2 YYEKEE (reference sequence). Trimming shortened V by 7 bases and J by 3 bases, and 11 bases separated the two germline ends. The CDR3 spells CASERVFGNTIYF. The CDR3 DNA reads TGTGCCAGCGAGAGGGTCTTTGGAAACACCATATATTTT.

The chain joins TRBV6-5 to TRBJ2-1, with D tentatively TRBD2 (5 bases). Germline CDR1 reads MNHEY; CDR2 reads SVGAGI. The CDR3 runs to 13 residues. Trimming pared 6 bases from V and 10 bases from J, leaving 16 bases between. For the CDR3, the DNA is TGTGCCAGCAGCCGAGGGAACCTCGGAGAGCAGTTCTTC. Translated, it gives CASSRGNLGEQFF.

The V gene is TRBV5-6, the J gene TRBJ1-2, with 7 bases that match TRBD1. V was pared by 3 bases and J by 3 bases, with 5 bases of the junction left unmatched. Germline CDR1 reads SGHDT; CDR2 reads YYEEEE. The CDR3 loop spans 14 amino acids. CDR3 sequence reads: CASSYLDRDYGYTF. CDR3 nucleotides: TGTGCCAGCAGCTACCTAGACAGGGACTATGGCTACACCTTC.

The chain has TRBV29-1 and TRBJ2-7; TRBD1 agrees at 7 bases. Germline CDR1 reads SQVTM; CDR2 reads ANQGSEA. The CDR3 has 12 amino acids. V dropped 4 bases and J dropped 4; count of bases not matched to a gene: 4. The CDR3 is CSVGGRGYEQYF. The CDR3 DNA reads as TGCAGCGTTGGAGGCAGGGGGTACGAGCAGTACTTC.

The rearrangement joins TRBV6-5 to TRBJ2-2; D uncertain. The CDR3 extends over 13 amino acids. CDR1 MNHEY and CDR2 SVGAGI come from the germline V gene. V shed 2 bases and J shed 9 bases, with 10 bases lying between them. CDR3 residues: CASSYNVARELFF. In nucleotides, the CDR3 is TGTGCCAGCAGTTACAATGTAGCCAGGGAGCTGTTTTTT.

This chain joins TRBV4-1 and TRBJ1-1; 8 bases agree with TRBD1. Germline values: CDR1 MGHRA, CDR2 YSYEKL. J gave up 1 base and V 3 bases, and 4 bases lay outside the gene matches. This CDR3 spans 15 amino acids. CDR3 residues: CASSQGQERNTEAFF. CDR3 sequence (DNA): TGCGCCAGCAGCCAGGGACAGGAACGGAACACTGAAGCTTTCTTT.

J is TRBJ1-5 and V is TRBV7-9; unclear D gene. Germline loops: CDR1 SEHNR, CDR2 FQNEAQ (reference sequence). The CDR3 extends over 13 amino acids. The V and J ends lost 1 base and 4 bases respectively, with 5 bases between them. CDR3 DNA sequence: TGTGCCAGCAGCTTAGAGGAGAATCAGCCCCAGCATTTT. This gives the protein CASSLEENQPQHF. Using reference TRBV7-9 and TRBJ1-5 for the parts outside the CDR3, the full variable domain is DTGVSQNPRHKITKRGQNVTFRCDPISEHNRLYWYRQTLGQGPEFLTYFQNEAQLEKSRLLSDRFSAERPKGSFSTLEIQRTEQGDSAMYLCASSLEENQPQHFGDGTRLSIL.

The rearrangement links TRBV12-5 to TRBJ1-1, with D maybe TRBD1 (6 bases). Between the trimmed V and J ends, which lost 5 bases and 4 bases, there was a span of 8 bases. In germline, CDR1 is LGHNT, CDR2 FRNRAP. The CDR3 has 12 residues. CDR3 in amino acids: CASGQGGTEAFF. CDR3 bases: TGTGCTAGTGGTCAAGGGGGCACTGAAGCTTTCTTT.

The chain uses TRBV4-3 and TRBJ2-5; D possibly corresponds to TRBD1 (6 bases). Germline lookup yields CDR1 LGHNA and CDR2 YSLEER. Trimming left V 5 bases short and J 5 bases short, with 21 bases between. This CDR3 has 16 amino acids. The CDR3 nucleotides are TGCGCCAGCAGCAGACCGTACGTGGACAGTGGGGAGACCCAGTACTTC. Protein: CASSRPYVDSGETQYF.

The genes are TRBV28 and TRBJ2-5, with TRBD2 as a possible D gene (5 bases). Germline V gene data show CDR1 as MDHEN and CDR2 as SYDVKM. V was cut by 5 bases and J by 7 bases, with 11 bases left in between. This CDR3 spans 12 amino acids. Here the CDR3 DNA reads TGTGCCAGCAGTGGGTCCGAGGGGACCCAGTACTTC. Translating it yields CASSGSEGTQYF.

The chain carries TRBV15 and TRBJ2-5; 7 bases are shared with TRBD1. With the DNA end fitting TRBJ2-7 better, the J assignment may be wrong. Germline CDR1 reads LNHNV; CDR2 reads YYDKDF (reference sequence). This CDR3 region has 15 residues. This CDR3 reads CATSRGSDRVNEQYF. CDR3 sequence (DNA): TGTGCCACCAGCAGAGGAAGTGACAGGGTCAACGAGCAGTACTTC.

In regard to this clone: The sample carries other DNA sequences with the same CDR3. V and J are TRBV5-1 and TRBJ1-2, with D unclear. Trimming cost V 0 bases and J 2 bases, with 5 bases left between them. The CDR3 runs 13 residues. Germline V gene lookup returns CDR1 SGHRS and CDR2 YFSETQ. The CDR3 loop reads CASSLDINYGYTF. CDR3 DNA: TGCGCCAGCAGCTTGGACATAAACTATGGCTACACCTTC.

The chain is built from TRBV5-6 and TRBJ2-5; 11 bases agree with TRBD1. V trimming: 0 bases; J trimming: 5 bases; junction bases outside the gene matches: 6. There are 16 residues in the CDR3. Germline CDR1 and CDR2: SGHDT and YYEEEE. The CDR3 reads CASSLDGQGAVETQYF. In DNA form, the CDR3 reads TGTGCCAGCAGCTTGGACGGACAGGGGGCGGTCGAGACCCAGTACTTC.